What follows are 8 T cell receptor beta chains derived from one specimen sequenced in a study of beta chain features in type 1 diabetes. Of the isolated RNA, all was reverse transcribed, and so the sequenced material was expressed TCRB transcripts. The method was immunoSEQ multiplex PCR; TCRdb's version includes in-frame clones alone and lacks a portion of them. The profile shows about 300,000 clones, approximately 8.1% of them singletons. Source material: central memory CD4+ T cells from blood. The origin of the receptors is a woman between 18 and 29 years old in good health.

At least ten counts were recorded for this clone. V usage is TRBV20-1 and J usage is TRBJ1-4; D not resolved. The length of the CDR3 is 11 residues. The V end lost 6 bases, the J end lost 8 bases, and 10 bases lay between the germline ends. Germline CDR1 and CDR2: DFQATT and SNEGSKA (reference sequence). This CDR3 reads CSATSGEKLFF. In nucleotides, the CDR3 is TGCAGTGCAACGTCTGGGGAAAAACTGTTTTTT.

Only a few counts were recorded for this clone. The chain employs TRBV4-3 and TRBJ2-3, with 12 positions matching TRBD2. Trimming took 0 bases from V and 5 from J; bases not matched to a gene: 3. The CDR3 loop spans 16 amino acids. Germline values: CDR1 LGHNA, CDR2 YSLEER. The CDR3 here is CASSQDLAGGGDTQYF. In nucleotides, the CDR3 is TGCGCCAGCAGCCAAGACCTAGCGGGAGGGGGAGATACGCAGTATTTT.

The CDR3 reads CASSLVQLSYNEQFF. The CDR3 coding sequence is TGTGCCAGCAGCTTAGTACAGCTCTCCTACAATGAGCAGTTCTTC. V gene TRBV7-2 combines with J gene TRBJ2-1; D remains unclear. Trimming left V 1 base short and J 0 bases short, with 7 bases between. The CDR3 length is 15 residues. Germline V gives CDR1 SGHTA, CDR2 FQGNSA.

This clone was seen ten or more times. The chain is built from TRBV7-6 and TRBJ1-1; possible D gene TRBD1, 5 bases. This CDR3 is 13 amino acids long. The V and J ends lost 5 bases and 3 bases respectively, with 10 bases between them. CDR1 is SGHVS, CDR2 FNYEAQ, per germline. Written as DNA, the CDR3 is TGTGCCAGCAGCCTACAGGACTACACTGAAGCTTTCTTT. It is translated as CASSLQDYTEAFF.

This clone has ten or more counts. This chain connects TRBV29-1 to TRBJ2-1; D remains unclear. This CDR3 comprises 12 residues. Trimming stripped 3 bases from V and 9 bases from J, with 12 bases between. CDR1 is SQVTM, CDR2 ANQGSEA, per germline. The chain's CDR3 is CSVERVLGEQFF. The CDR3 DNA is TGCAGCGTTGAGAGAGTACTCGGTGAGCAGTTCTTC.

This clone has at least ten counts. V usage is TRBV14 and J usage is TRBJ1-1; possibly TRBD1 for D (5 bases). Trimming shortened V by 2 bases and J by 11 bases, and 12 bases separated the two germline ends. The CDR3 extends over 12 amino acids. Germline values: CDR1 SGHDN, CDR2 FVKESK. The CDR3 region is CASSQSGTRAFF. CDR3 in DNA: TGTGCCAGCAGCCAATCCGGGACCAGGGCTTTCTTT.

This clone came up a few times. The chain recombines TRBV18 with TRBJ1-5; D remains unclear. The V end lost 1 base, the J end lost 6 bases, and 10 bases lay between the germline ends. CDR3 length: 14 residues. Looked up from germline, CDR1 is KGHSH and CDR2 is LQKENI. Written as DNA, the CDR3 is TGTGCCAGCTCACCACTGTCCGGGCCTCAGCCCCAGCATTTT. Its protein product is CASSPLSGPQPQHF.

The CDR3 DNA reads as TGTGCCAGCAGCCCTGGACAGGAAAATCAGCCCCAGCATTTT. Protein: CASSPGQENQPQHF. V is TRBV7-7 and J is TRBJ1-5; TRBD1 matches at 7 bases. The CDR3 loop spans 14 amino acids. Germline V CDR1 and CDR2: SSHAT, FNYEAQ (reference sequence). With V trimmed by 5 bases and J by 4 bases, 5 bases remained unmatched.